What follows are 12 T cell receptor beta chains derived from one specimen sequenced in a study of identical twins. From the 5' RACE reads, TCRdb called clonotypes with MiXCR, one entry per CDR3 protein. The sample shows 1.5 million to 2 million distinct CDR3 sequences, under 35% of them seen only once. The specimen sequenced was cord blood. These receptors all stem from a newborn girl in good health.

This clonotype has ten or more counts. The rearrangement uses TRBV15 and TRBJ2-7; D remains unclear. This CDR3 region has 14 residues. The germline V gene encodes CDR1 LNHNV and CDR2 YYDKDF (reference sequence). V lost 0 bases to trimming and J lost 3 bases, with 9 bases between them. DNA of the CDR3: TGTGCCACCAGCAGAGATCTTTTGGTCTACGAGCAGTACTTC. Translation: CATSRDLLVYEQYF.

This clonotype was recorded at least ten times. The genes are TRBV7-9 and TRBJ2-5; D perhaps matches TRBD1 (6 bases). Germline lookup yields CDR1 SEHNR and CDR2 FQNEAQ (reference sequence). Between the trimmed V and J ends, which lost 0 bases and 3 bases, there was a span of 8 bases. The CDR3 is 14 residues long. The CDR3 is CASSLAGTKETQYF. Here the CDR3 DNA reads TGTGCCAGCAGCTTAGCCGGGACAAAAGAGACCCAGTACTTC.

The DNA of the CDR3 is TGCGCCAGCAGCCACCCCCGGACTAGCGGACACAATGAGCAGTTCTTC. It codes for CASSHPRTSGHNEQFF. The chain uses TRBV5-1 and TRBJ2-1; TRBD2 matches at 10 bases. J gave up 5 bases and V 4 bases, and 9 bases lay outside the gene matches. CDR1 SGHRS and CDR2 YFSETQ come from the germline V gene. The CDR3 runs 16 residues.

The sample holds a few counts of this clonotype. The V and J genes are TRBV5-1 and TRBJ1-2, with 7 bases matching TRBD1. Germline V gives CDR1 SGHRS, CDR2 YFSETQ. The CDR3 has 15 residues. Trimming took 0 bases from V and 3 from J; bases not matched to a gene: 5. The DNA of the CDR3 is TGCGCCAGCAGCTTGGGGACAGGCCGGCACTATGGCTACACCTTC. Translating gives CASSLGTGRHYGYTF.

Comments on this clonotype: One junction end disagrees with the germline gene, perhaps due to a read error. In DNA, the CDR3 is TGCGCCAGCAGCTTGGATTCCGTAAGGAACGCTGAAGCTTTCTTT. Its translation: CASSLDSVRNAEAFF. The chain carries TRBV5-1 and TRBJ1-1; D unresolved. The CDR3 contains 15 residues. Looked up from germline, CDR1 is SGHRS and CDR2 is YFSETQ. The variable domain in full, with the rest retrieved from reference TRBV5-1 and TRBJ1-1, is KAGVTQTPRYLIKTRGQQVTLSCSPISGHRSVSWYQQTPGQGLQFLFEYFSETQRNKGNFPGRFSGRQFSNSRSEMNVSTLELGDSALYLCASSLDSVRNAEAFFGQGTRLTVV.

The V gene is TRBV28, the J gene TRBJ2-7; 7 positions agree with TRBD2. J lost 2 bases, V lost 1 base, and 8 bases had no gene match. Germline CDR1 and CDR2: MDHEN and SYDVKM. The CDR3 length is 16 residues. CDR3 amino acids: CASSLLGGGSPYEQYF. The CDR3, as DNA: TGTGCCAGCAGTTTATTGGGGGGAGGGTCCCCCTACGAGCAGTACTTC.

This clonotype was counted at least ten times. This chain joins TRBV29-1 and TRBJ1-2; D not certain. V dropped 1 base and J dropped 7 bases, with 4 bases sitting between them. CDR1 is SQVTM, CDR2 ANQGSEA, per germline. The CDR3 is 10 amino acids. The CDR3 protein is CSVEAGGYTF. The CDR3 nucleotides are TGCAGCGTTGAAGCAGGTGGCTACACCTTC.

This clonotype was recorded at least ten times. The V call is TRBV4-2, the J call TRBJ2-1; D perhaps matches TRBD2 (5 bases). With 0 bases removed from V and 0 bases from J, the gap between germline ends came to 6 bases. CDR3 length: 15 amino acids. Germline loops: CDR1 LGHNA, CDR2 YNFKEQ. CDR3: CASSQDLASYNEQFF. Here the CDR3 DNA reads TGTGCCAGCAGCCAAGACCTAGCCTCCTACAATGAGCAGTTCTTC.

A few counts support this clonotype. The gene calls are TRBV12-3 or TRBV12-4 and TRBJ1-5, with 8 bases aligning to TRBD1. Trimming removed 5 bases from V and 5 bases from J; junction bases left unmatched: 11. The CDR3 runs 16 residues. The CDR3: CASSPGQGVSYQPQHF. DNA for the CDR3: TGTGCCAGCAGTCCCGGACAGGGCGTCTCCTATCAGCCCCAGCATTTT.

The V and J genes are TRBV5-6 and TRBJ2-3, with D unclear. The CDR3 length is 15 residues. Germline V CDR1 and CDR2: SGHDT, YYEEEE. Trimming took off 6 bases at V and 2 bases at J, with 16 bases between the two ends. The CDR3 DNA reads as TGTGCCAGCACCCTTCCCCGGGCCTTCACAGATACGCAGTATTTT. It yields the protein CASTLPRAFTDTQYF.

This clonotype was seen more than once but under ten times. V and J are TRBV5-1 and TRBJ2-1; TRBD2 aligns across 12 bases. The CDR3 contains 15 residues. With 4 bases clipped from V and 4 bases from J, the junction kept 3 bases outside the gene matches. The germline gives CDR1 SGHRS, CDR2 YFSETQ. CDR3 loop: CASSGTSGPYNEQFF. The CDR3 nucleotides read TGCGCCAGCAGCGGGACTAGCGGGCCGTACAATGAGCAGTTCTTC.

This chain links TRBV7-2 with TRBJ2-3; 9 bases fit TRBD1. This CDR3 is 14 amino acids long. The V segment lost 6 bases and the J segment 5 bases; nucleotides outside the gene matches: 6. Germline CDR1 reads SGHTA; CDR2 reads FQGNSA. Here the CDR3 reads CASRHTGGGDTQYF. The CDR3 DNA reads as TGTGCCAGCAGACACACAGGGGGCGGAGATACGCAGTATTTT.